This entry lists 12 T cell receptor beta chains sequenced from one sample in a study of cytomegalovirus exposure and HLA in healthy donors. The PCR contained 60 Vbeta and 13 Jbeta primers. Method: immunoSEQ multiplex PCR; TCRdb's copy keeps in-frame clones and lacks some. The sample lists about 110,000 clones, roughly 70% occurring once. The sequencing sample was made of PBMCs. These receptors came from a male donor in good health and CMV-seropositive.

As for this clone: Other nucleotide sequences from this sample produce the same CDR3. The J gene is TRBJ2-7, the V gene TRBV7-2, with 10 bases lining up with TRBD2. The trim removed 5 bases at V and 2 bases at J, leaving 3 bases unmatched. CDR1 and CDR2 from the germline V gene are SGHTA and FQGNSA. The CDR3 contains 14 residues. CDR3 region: CASSRGTSAYEQYF. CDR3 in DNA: TGTGCCAGCAGCCGAGGGACTAGCGCCTACGAGCAGTACTTC.

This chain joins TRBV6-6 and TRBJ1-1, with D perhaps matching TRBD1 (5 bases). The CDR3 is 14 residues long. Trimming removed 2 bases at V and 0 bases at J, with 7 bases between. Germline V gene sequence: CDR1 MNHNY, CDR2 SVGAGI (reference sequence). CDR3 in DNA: TGTGCCAGCAGTTACCTCAGGGTGAACACTGAAGCTTTCTTT. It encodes CASSYLRVNTEAFF.

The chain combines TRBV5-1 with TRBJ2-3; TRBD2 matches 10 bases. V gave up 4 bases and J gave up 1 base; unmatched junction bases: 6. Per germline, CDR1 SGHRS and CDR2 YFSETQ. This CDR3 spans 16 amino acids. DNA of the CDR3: TGCGCCAGCAGCCTGGGGACTAGCGTAGGCACAGATACGCAGTATTTT. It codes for CASSLGTSVGTDTQYF.

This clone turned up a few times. In nucleotides, the CDR3 is TGTGCCAGCAGCTTAGTGTATCAGTCCTACGAGCAGTACTTC. Encoded protein: CASSLVYQSYEQYF. The chain is built from TRBV11-2 and TRBJ2-7; D ambiguous. The CDR3 sequence is 14 residues long. The germline V and J ends were trimmed by 1 base and 1 base, with 8 bases remaining between them. Germline lookup yields CDR1 SGHAT and CDR2 FQNNGV.

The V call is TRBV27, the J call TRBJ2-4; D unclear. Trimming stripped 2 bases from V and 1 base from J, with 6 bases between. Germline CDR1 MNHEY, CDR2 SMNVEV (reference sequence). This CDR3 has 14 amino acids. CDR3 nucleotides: TGTGCCAGCAGTTTAGGTAGCGCCAAAAACATTCAGTACTTC. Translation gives CASSLGSAKNIQYF.

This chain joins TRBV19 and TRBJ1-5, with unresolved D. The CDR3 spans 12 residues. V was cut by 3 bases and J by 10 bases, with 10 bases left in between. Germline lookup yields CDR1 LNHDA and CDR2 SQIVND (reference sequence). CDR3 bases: TGTGCCAGTAGTATTGCGCGGAGACCCCAGCATTTT. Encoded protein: CASSIARRPQHF. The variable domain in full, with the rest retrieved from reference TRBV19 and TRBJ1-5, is DGGITQSPKYLFRKEGQNVTLSCEQNLNHDAMYWYRQDPGQGLRLIYYSQIVNDFQKGDIAEGYSVSREKKESFPLTVTSAQKNPTAFYLCASSIARRPQHFGDGTRLSIL.

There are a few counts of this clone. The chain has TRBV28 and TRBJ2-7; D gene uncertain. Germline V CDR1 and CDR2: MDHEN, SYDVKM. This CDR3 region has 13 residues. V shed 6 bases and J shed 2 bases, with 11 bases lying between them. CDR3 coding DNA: TGTGCCAGCAGCTTACCGAGTACCTACGAGCAGTACTTC. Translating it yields CASSLPSTYEQYF.

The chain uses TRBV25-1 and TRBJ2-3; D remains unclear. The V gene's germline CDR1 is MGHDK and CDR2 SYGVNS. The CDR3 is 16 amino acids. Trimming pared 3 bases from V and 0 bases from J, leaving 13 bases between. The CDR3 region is CASSEARGTSTDTQYF. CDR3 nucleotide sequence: TGTGCCAGCAGTGAGGCCCGAGGAACTAGCACAGATACGCAGTATTTT.

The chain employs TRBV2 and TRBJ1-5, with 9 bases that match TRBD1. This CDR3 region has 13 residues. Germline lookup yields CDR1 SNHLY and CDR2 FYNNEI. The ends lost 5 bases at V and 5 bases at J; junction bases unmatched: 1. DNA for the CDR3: TGTGCCAGCAGTAGGGACAGGGATCAGCCCCAGCATTTT. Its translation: CASSRDRDQPQHF.

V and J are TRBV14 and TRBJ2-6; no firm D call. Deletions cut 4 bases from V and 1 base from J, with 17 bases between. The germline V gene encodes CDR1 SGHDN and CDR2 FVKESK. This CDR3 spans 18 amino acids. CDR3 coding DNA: TGTGCCAGCAGCCGAAATCTAAGGAGCTTTTCTGGGGCCAACGTCCTGACTTTC. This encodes CASSRNLRSFSGANVLTF.

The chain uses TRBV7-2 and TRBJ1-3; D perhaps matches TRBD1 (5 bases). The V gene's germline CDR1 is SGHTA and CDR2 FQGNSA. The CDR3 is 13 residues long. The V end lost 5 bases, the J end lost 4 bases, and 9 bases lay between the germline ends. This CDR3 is CASSLEGGNTIYF. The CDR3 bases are TGTGCCAGCAGCCTGGAGGGGGGAAACACCATATATTTT.

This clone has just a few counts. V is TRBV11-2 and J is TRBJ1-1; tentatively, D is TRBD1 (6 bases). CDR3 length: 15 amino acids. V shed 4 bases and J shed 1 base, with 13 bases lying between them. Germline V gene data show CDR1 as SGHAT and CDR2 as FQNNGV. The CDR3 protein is CASSSYRAGNTEAFF. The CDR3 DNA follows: TGTGCCAGCAGCTCTTACAGGGCGGGGAACACTGAAGCTTTCTTT.